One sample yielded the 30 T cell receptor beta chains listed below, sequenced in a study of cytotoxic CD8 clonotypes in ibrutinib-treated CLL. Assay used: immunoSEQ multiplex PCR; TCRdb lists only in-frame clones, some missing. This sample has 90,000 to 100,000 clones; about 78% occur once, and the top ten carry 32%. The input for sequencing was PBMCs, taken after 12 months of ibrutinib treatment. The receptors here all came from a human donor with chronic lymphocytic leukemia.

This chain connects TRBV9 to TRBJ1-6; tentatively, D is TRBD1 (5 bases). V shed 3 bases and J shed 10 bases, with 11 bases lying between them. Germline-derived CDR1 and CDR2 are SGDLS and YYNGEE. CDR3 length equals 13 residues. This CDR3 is CASSARDDSPLHF. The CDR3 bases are TGTGCCAGCAGCGCCAGGGACGACTCACCCCTCCACTTT.

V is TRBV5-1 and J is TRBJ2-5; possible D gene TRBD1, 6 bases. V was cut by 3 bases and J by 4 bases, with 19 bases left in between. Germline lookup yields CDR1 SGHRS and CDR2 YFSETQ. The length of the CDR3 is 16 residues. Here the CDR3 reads CASSSPTGTEGETQYF. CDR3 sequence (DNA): TGCGCCAGCAGCTCCCCGACAGGCACCGAGGGAGAGACCCAGTACTTC.

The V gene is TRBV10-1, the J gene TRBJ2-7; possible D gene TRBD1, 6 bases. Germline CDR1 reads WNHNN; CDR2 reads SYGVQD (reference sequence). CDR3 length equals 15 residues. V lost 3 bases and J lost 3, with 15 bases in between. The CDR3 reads CASSDPGQGSYEQYF. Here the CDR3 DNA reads TGCGCCAGCAGTGACCCGGGACAAGGGAGCTACGAGCAGTACTTC.

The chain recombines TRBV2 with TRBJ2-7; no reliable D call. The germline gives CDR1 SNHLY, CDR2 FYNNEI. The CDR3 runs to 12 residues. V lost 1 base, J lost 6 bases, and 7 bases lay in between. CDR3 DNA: TGTGCCAGCAGTGAAGAGAGAACCGAGCAGTACTTC. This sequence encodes CASSEERTEQYF. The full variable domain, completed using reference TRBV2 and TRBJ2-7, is EPEVTQTPSHQVTQMGQEVILRCVPISNHLYFYWYRQILGQKVEFLVSFYNNEISEKSEIFDDQFSVERPDGSNFTLKIRSTKLEDSAMYFCASSEERTEQYFGPGTRLTVT.

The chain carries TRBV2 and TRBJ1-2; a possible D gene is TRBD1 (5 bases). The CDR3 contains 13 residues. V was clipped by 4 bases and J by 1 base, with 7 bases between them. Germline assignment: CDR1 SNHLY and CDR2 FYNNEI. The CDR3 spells CASSADSNYGYTF. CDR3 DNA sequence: TGTGCCAGCAGTGCCGACAGTAACTATGGCTACACCTTC.

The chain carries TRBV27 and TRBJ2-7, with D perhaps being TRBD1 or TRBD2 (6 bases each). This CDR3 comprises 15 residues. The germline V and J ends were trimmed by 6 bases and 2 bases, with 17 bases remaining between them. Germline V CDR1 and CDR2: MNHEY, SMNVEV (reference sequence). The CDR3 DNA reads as TGTGCCAGCAGGCCACCCATGGGGGGCCCCTACGAGCAGTACTTC. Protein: CASRPPMGGPYEQYF.

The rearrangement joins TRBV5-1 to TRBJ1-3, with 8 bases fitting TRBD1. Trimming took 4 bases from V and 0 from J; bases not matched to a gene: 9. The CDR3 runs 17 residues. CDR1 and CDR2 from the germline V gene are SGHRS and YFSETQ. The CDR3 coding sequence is TGCGCCAGCAGCAAAGACAGGGGACCCTACTCTGGAAACACCATATATTTT. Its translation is CASSKDRGPYSGNTIYF.

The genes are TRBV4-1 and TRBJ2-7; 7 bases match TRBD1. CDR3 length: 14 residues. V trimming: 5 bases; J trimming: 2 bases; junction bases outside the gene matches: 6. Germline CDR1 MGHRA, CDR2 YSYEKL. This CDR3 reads CASSIRQGTYEQYF. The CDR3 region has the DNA TGCGCCAGCAGCATCCGACAGGGTACCTACGAGCAGTACTTC.

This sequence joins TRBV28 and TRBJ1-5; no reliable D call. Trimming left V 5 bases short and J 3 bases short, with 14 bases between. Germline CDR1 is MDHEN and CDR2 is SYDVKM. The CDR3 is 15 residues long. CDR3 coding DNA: TGTGCCAGCAGTCCAACCGGACTAAACAATCAGCCCCAGCATTTT. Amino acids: CASSPTGLNNQPQHF.

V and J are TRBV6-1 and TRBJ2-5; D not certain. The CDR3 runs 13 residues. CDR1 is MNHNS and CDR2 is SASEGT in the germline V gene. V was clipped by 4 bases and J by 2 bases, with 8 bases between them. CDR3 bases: TGTGCCAGCAGTGTGTCGCAGCAAGAGACCCAGTACTTC. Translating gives CASSVSQQETQYF.

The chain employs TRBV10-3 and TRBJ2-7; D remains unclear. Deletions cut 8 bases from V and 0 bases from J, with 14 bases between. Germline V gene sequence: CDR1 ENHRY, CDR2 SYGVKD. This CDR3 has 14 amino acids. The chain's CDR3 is CAILPGRRSYEQYF. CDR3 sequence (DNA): TGTGCCATCCTCCCCGGCAGGCGCTCCTACGAGCAGTACTTC.

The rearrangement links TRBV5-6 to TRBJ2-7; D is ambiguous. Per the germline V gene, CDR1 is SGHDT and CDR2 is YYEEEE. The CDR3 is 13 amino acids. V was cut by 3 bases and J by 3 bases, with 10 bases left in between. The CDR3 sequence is CASSSQQSYEQYF. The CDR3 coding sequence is TGTGCCAGCAGCTCGCAACAAAGCTACGAGCAGTACTTC.

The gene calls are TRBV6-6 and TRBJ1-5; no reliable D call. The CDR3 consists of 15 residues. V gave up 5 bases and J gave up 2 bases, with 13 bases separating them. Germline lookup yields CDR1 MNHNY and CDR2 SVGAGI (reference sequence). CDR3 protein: CASSGGVPGNQPQHF. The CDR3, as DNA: TGTGCCAGCAGTGGAGGCGTACCGGGCAATCAGCCCCAGCATTTT.

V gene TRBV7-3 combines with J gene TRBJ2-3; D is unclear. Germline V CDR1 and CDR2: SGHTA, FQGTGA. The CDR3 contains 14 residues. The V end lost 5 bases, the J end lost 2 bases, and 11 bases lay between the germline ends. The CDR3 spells CASSPLGLTDTQYF. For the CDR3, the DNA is TGTGCCAGCAGCCCCCTCGGCCTCACAGATACGCAGTATTTT.

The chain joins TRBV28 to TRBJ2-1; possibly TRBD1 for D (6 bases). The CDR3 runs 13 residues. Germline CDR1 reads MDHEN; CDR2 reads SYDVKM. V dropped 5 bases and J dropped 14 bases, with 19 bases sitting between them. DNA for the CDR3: TGTGCCAGCAGTAGTCACGACAGGTTTGTTAAGTTCTTC. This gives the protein CASSSHDRFVKFF.

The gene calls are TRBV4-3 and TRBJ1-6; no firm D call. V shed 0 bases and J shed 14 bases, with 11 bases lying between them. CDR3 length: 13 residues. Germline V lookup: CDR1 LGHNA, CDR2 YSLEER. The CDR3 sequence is CASSQDLGEALHF. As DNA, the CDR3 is TGCGCCAGCAGCCAAGATCTCGGCGAGGCCCTCCACTTT.

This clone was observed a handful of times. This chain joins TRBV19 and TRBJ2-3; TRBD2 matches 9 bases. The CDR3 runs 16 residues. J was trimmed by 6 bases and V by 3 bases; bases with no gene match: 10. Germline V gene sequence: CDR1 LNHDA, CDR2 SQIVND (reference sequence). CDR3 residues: CASSMMSGGQDDTQYF. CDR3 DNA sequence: TGTGCCAGTAGTATGATGAGCGGGGGGCAGGACGATACGCAGTATTTT.

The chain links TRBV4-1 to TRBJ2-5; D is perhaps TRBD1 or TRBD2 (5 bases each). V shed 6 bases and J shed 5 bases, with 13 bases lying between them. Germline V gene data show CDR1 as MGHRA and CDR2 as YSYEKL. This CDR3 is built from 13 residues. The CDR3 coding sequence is TGCGCCAGCAGTAGCGTCCGGGGCGAGACCCAGTACTTC. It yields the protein CASSSVRGETQYF.

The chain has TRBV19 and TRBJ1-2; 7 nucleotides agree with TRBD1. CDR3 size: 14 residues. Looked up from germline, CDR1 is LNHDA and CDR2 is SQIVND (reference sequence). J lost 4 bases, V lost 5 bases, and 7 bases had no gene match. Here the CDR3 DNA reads TGTGCCAGTAGTGTTGACAGGGCGGGCTATGGCTACACCTTC. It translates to CASSVDRAGYGYTF.

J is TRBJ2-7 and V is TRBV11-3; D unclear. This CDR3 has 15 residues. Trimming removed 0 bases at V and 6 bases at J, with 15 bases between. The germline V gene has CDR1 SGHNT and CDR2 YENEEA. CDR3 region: CASSLEKERTREQYF. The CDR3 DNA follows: TGTGCCAGCAGCTTAGAGAAGGAACGGACGCGCGAGCAGTACTTC.

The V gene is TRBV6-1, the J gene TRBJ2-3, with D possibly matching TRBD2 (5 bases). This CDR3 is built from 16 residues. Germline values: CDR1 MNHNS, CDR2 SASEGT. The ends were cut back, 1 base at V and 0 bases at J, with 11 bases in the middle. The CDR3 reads CASSEVGVRSTDTQYF. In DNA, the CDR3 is TGTGCCAGCAGTGAAGTCGGGGTCAGAAGCACAGATACGCAGTATTTT.

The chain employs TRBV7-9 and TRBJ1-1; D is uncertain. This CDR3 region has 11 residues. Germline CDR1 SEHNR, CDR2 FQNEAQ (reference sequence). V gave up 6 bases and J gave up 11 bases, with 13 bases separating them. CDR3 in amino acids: CASRSGDSAFF. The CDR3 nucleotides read TGTGCCAGCAGATCCGGGGATTCCGCTTTCTTT. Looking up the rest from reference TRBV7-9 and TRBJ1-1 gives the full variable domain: DTGVSQNPRHKITKRGQNVTFRCDPISEHNRLYWYRQTLGQGPEFLTYFQNEAQLEKSRLLSDRFSAERPKGSFSTLEIQRTEQGDSAMYLCASRSGDSAFFGQGTRLTVV.

The CDR3 nucleotides are TGTGCCAGTCTAGACCCCGGGACAGGGGGCGGTCAGCCCCAGCATTTT. Translated, it gives CASLDPGTGGGQPQHF. The genes are TRBV19 and TRBJ1-5, with 12 bases fitting TRBD1. CDR3 length equals 16 residues. Trimming at V came to 8 bases and at J to 6 bases, leaving 11 bases not matched to a gene. Per the germline V gene, CDR1 is LNHDA and CDR2 is SQIVND (reference sequence).

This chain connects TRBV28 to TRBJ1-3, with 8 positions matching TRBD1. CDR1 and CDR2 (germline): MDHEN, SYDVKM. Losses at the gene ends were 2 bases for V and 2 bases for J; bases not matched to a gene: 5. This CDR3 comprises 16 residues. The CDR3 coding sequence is TGTGCCAGCAGTTTACAGGGGGCTGGAGCTGGAAACACCATATATTTT. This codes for CASSLQGAGAGNTIYF.

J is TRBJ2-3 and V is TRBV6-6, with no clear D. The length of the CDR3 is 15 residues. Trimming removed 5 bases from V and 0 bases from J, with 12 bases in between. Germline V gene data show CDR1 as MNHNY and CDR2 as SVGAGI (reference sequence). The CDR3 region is CASSRLHPSTDTQYF. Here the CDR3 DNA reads TGTGCCAGCAGTCGACTGCATCCTAGCACAGATACGCAGTATTTT.

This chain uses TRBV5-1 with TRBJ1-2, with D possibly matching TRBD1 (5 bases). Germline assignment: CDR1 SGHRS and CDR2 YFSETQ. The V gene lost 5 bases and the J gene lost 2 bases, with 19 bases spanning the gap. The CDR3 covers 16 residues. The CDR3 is CASRKDGDGANYGYTF. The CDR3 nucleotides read TGCGCCAGCAGAAAGGACGGGGACGGGGCGAACTATGGCTACACCTTC. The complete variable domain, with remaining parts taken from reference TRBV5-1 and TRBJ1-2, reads KAGVTQTPRYLIKTRGQQVTLSCSPISGHRSVSWYQQTPGQGLQFLFEYFSETQRNKGNFPGRFSGRQFSNSRSEMNVSTLELGDSALYLCASRKDGDGANYGYTFGSGTRLTVV.

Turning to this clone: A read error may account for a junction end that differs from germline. The CDR3 protein is CASSLPRASGGTDTQYF. The CDR3 nucleotides are TGTGCTAGCAGCTTACCCCGAGCTAGCGGAGGCACAGATACGCAGTATTTT. The V call is TRBV7-7, the J call TRBJ2-3; 7 nucleotides agree with TRBD2. The CDR3 sequence is 17 residues long. CDR1 SSHAT and CDR2 FNYEAQ come from the germline V gene (reference sequence).

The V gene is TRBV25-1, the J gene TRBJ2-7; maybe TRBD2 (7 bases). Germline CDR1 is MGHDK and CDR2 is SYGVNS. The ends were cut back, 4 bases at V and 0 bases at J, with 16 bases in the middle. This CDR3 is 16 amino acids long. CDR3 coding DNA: TGTGCCAGCAGTGGAGGGGGGGGATTCCGCTCCTACGAGCAGTACTTC. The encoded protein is CASSGGGGFRSYEQYF.

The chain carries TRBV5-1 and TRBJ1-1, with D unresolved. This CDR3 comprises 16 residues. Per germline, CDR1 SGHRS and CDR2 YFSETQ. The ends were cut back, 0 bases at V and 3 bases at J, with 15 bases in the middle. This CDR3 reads CASSLGVGLWDTEAFF. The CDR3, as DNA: TGCGCCAGCAGCTTGGGGGTGGGCCTCTGGGACACTGAAGCTTTCTTT. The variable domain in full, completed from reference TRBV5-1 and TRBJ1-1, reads KAGVTQTPRYLIKTRGQQVTLSCSPISGHRSVSWYQQTPGQGLQFLFEYFSETQRNKGNFPGRFSGRQFSNSRSEMNVSTLELGDSALYLCASSLGVGLWDTEAFFGQGTRLTVV.

CDR3 DNA: TGTGCCAGCAGCCCTGGGACGGTTGCTAACTATGGCTACACCTTC. Encoded protein: CASSPGTVANYGYTF. The V call is TRBV9, the J call TRBJ1-2; TRBD1 might be the D (5 bases). The V and J ends lost 4 bases and 0 bases respectively, with 13 bases between them. Germline lookup yields CDR1 SGDLS and CDR2 YYNGEE. This CDR3 comprises 15 residues.